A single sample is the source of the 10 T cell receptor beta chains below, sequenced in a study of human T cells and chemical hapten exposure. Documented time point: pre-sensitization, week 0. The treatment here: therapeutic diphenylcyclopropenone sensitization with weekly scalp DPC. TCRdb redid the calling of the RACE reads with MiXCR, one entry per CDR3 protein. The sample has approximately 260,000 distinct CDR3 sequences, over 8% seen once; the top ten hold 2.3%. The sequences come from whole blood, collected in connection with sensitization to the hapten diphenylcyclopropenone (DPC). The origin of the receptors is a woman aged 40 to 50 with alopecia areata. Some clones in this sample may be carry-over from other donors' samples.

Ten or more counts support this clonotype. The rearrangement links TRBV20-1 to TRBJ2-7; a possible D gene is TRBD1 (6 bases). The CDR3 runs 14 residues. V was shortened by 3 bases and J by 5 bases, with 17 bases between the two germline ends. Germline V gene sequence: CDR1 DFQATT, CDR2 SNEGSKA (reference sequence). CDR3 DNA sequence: TGCAGTGCTAGTTTTAGGGGGAACAACAACGAGCAGTACTTC. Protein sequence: CSASFRGNNNEQYF.

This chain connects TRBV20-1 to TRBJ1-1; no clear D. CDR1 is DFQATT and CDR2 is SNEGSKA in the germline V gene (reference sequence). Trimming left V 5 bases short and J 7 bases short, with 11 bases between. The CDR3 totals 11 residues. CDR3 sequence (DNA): TGCAGTGCTTCGACTTCATTTGAAGCTTTCTTT. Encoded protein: CSASTSFEAFF.

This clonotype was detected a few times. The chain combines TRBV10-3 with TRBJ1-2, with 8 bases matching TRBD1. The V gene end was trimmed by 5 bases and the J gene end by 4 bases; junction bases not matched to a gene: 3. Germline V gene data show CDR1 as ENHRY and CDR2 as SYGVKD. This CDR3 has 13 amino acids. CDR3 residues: CAISIDRGYGYTF. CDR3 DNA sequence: TGTGCCATCAGTATCGACAGGGGCTATGGCTACACCTTC.

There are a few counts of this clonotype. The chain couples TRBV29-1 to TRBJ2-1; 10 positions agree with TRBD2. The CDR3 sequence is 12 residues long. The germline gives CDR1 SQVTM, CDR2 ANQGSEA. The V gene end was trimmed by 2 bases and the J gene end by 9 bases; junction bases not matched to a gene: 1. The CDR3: CSVEPSGSEQFF. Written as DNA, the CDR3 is TGCAGCGTTGAACCTAGCGGGAGTGAGCAGTTCTTC.

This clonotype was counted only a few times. This CDR3 reads CASSPRTGDTQYF. The CDR3 nucleotides are TGTGCCAGCAGTCCCCGGACCGGAGATACGCAGTATTTT. The rearrangement links TRBV12-3 or TRBV12-4 to TRBJ2-3; D is ambiguous. V lost 5 bases to trimming and J lost 5 bases, with 11 bases between them. The CDR3 is 13 residues long.

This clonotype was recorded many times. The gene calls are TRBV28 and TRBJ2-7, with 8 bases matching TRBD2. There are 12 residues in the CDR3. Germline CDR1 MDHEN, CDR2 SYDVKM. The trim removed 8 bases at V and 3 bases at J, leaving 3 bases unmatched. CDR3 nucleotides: TGTGCCAGCGGACTAGCCCTCTACGAGCAGTACTTC. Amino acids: CASGLALYEQYF.

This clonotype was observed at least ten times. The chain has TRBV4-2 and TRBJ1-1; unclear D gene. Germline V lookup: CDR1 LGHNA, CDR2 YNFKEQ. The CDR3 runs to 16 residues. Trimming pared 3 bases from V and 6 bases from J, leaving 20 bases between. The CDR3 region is CASSHLQRGGGAEAFF. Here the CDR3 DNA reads TGTGCCAGCAGCCACCTACAGCGGGGAGGCGGCGCTGAAGCTTTCTTT.

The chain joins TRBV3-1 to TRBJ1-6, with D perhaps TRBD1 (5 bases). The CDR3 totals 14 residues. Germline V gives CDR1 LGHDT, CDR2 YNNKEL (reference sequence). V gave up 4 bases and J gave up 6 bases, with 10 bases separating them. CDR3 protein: CASSPRGTNSPLHF. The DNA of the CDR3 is TGTGCCAGCAGCCCCCGGGGGACTAATTCACCCCTCCACTTT.

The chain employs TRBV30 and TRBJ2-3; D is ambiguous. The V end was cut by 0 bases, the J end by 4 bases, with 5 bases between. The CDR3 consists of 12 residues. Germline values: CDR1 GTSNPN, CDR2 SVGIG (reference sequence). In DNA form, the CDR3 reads TGTGCCTGGAGTGTAGAGTCAGATACGCAGTATTTT. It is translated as CAWSVESDTQYF.

CDR3 sequence (DNA): TGTGCCAGCAGCCCCTCCCCCGGGACCCAGTACTTC. Translating gives CASSPSPGTQYF. The chain has TRBV9 and TRBJ2-5, with D unclear. Trimming left V 4 bases short and J 7 bases short, with 11 bases between. This CDR3 is 12 amino acids long. CDR1 SGDLS and CDR2 YYNGEE come from the germline V gene.